This T cell receptor beta chain was sequenced during a study of patients and donors after allogeneic stem cell transplantation. This clonotype was recorded a few times. Germline CDR1 is SGHRS and CDR2 is YFSETQ. This CDR3 spans 17 amino acids. Trimming took 0 bases from V and 1 from J; bases not matched to a gene: 4. TCRdb reanalysed the RT-PCR reads using MiXCR and keeps one entry per CDR3 protein. The repertoire consists of 150,000 to 200,000 distinct CDR3 sequences, with 20% to 25% occurring once and the leading ten covering roughly 26%. The rearrangement links TRBV5-1 to TRBJ2-2; 9 bases line up with TRBD1. The material sequenced was blood, either unsorted or a sorted T cell fraction (not recorded which). This receptor was obtained from a human donor who was either an allogeneic HSCT recipient or a stem cell or donor lymphocyte infusion donor (not recorded which). It is not recorded whose cells these are; they may come from a transplant donor. CDR3 protein: CASSLGPDRGNTGELFF. The DNA for the CDR3 is TGCGCCAGCAGCTTGGGTCCGGACAGGGGGAACACCGGGGAGCTGTTTTTT.